This T cell receptor (beta chain) was captured in a study of cytomegalovirus exposure and HLA in healthy donors. Looked up from germline, CDR1 is SGDLS and CDR2 is YYNGEE. This CDR3 is 17 amino acids long. The trim removed 3 bases at V and 0 bases at J, leaving 8 bases unmatched. Participants comprised healthy donors of bone marrow. In the PCR, 60 Vbeta and 13 Jbeta primers were used. Sequenced by immunoSEQ multiplex PCR; TCRdb stores in-frame clones only, minus some. This sample yields some 110,000 clones, of which just under 75% are seen a single time; about 4.3% belongs to the top ten. Whole-study findings and limits: Being indistinguishable, some V segments were excluded, TRBV6-2 and TRBV6-3 among them. Using the classifier, cytomegalovirus status was reportedly diagnosed with high specificity and sensitivity.

This clone was counted only a few times. Its antigen is as yet unknown. The receptor's source is a man in his 60s in good health and CMV-seropositive. Sequencing used PBMCs. The chain combines TRBV9 with TRBJ2-3; 9 positions match TRBD1. CDR3 in amino acids: CASSAVDRGHSTDTQYF. CDR3 in DNA: TGTGCCAGCAGCGCAGTGGACAGGGGACATAGCACAGATACGCAGTATTTT.